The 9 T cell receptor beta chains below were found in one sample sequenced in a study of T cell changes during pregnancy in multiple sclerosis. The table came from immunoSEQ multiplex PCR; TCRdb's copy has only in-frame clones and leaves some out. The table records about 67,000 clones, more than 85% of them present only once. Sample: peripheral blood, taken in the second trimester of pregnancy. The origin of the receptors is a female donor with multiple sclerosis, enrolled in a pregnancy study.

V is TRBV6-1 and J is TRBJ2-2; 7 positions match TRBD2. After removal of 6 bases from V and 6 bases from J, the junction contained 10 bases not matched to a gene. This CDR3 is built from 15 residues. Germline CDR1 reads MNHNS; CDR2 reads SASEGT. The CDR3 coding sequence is TGTGCCAGCAGAGCCGTGGGGGGGATTGCCGGGGAGCTGTTTTTT. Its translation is CASRAVGGIAGELFF.

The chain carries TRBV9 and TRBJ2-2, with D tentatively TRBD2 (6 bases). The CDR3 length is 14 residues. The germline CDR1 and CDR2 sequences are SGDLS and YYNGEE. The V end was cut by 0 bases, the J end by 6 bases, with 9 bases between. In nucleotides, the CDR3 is TGTGCCAGCAGCGTAGGCGGGGCGGCCGGGGAGCTGTTTTTT. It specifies CASSVGGAAGELFF.

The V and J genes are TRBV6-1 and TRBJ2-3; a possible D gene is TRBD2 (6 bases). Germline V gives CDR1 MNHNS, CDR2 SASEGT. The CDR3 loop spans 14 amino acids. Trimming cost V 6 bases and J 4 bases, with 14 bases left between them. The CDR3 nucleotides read TGTGCCAGCAGGCCGGGACTTGGGGCAGATACGCAGTATTTT. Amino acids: CASRPGLGADTQYF.

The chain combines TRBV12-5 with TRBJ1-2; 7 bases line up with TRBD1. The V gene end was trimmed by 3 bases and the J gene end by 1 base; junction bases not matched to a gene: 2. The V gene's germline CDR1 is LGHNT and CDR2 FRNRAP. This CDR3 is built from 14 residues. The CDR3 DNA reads TGTGCTAGTGGTTTAGGGGGCGGTAACTATGGCTACACCTTC. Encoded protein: CASGLGGGNYGYTF.

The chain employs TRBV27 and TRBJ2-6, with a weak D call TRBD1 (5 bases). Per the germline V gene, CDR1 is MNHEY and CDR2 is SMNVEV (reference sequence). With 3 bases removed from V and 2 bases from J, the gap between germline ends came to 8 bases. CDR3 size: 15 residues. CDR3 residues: CASSFRVAGANVLTF. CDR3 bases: TGTGCCAGCAGTTTCAGGGTGGCTGGGGCCAACGTCCTGACTTTC.

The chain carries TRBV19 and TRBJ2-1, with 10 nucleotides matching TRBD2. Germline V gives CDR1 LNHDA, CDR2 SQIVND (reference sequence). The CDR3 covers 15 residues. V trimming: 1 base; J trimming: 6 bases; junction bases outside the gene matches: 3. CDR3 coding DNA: TGTGCCAGTAGTATAGGTGGGACTAGCGTCAATGAGCAGTTCTTC. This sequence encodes CASSIGGTSVNEQFF. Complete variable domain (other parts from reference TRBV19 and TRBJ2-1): DGGITQSPKYLFRKEGQNVTLSCEQNLNHDAMYWYRQDPGQGLRLIYYSQIVNDFQKGDIAEGYSVSREKKESFPLTVTSAQKNPTAFYLCASSIGGTSVNEQFFGPGTRLTVL.

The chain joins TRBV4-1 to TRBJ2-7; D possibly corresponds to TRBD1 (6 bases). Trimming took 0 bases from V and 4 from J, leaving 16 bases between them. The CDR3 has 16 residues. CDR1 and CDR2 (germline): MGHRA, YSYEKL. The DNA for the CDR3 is TGCGCCAGCAGCCAAGATTCATACGAAGGGGGATACGAGCAGTACTTC. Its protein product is CASSQDSYEGGYEQYF.

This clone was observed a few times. CDR3 sequence reads: CASRRTGGAYEQYF. CDR3 coding DNA: TGTGCCAGCAGAAGGACAGGGGGTGCGTACGAGCAGTACTTC. The genes are TRBV2 and TRBJ2-7; 10 bases are shared with TRBD1. V was pared by 6 bases and J by 4 bases, with 6 bases of the junction left unmatched. The CDR3 has 14 residues. Germline V gene data show CDR1 as SNHLY and CDR2 as FYNNEI.

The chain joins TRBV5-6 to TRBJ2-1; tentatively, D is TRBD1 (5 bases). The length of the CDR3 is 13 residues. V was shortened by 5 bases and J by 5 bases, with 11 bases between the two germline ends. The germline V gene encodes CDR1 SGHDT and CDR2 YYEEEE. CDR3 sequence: CASRTTDHNEQFF. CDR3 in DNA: TGTGCCAGCAGAACGACAGACCACAATGAGCAGTTCTTC. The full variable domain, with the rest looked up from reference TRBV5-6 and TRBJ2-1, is DAGVTQSPTHLIKTRGQQVTLRCSPKSGHDTVSWYQQALGQGPQFIFQYYEEEERQRGNFPDRFSGHQFPNYSSELNVNALLLGDSALYLCASRTTDHNEQFFGPGTRLTVL.